One and the same sample provided the 12 T cell receptor beta chains below, sequenced in a study of blood T cell repertoires in COVID-19. Using immunoSEQ multiplex PCR, the repertoire was profiled, and TCRdb retains in-frame clones only, with some absent. The profile shows more than 95,000 clones, about 80% of them singletons. Source material: peripheral blood. Every receptor here comes from a human donor in a cohort sampled during active COVID-19.

The rearrangement joins TRBV30 to TRBJ2-1; perhaps TRBD2 as D (6 bases). Per germline, CDR1 GTSNPN and CDR2 SVGIG (reference sequence). The CDR3 is 16 amino acids. Trimming took 0 bases from V and 3 from J, leaving 15 bases between them. CDR3 sequence: CAWSVKWTTNYNEQFF. CDR3 coding DNA: TGTGCCTGGAGTGTAAAGTGGACTACCAACTACAATGAGCAGTTCTTC.

J is TRBJ2-1 and V is TRBV5-1; weak D call: TRBD2 (5 bases). CDR1 SGHRS and CDR2 YFSETQ come from the germline V gene. This CDR3 is 14 amino acids long. Trimming pared 0 bases from V and 6 bases from J, leaving 10 bases between. CDR3 DNA sequence: TGCGCCAGCAGCTTGGCCTTGGCGGGCAATGAGCAGTTCTTC. This sequence encodes CASSLALAGNEQFF. Together with reference TRBV5-1 and TRBJ2-1, the CDR3 gives the full variable domain: KAGVTQTPRYLIKTRGQQVTLSCSPISGHRSVSWYQQTPGQGLQFLFEYFSETQRNKGNFPGRFSGRQFSNSRSEMNVSTLELGDSALYLCASSLALAGNEQFFGPGTRLTVL.

About this clone itself: The same CDR3 is also encoded by other DNA sequences in this sample. The chain couples TRBV3-1 (or the pseudogene TRBV3-2) to TRBJ1-5; no definite D call. The ends were cut back, 0 bases at V and 5 bases at J, with 5 bases in the middle. There are 13 residues in the CDR3. In germline, CDR1 is LGHDT, CDR2 YNNKEL (reference sequence). CDR3 nucleotides: TGTGCCAGCAGCCAAGATAGAGATCAGCCCCAGCATTTT. Residues: CASSQDRDQPQHF.

This clone was observed a handful of times. V usage is TRBV19 and J usage is TRBJ2-1; D gene unclear. Germline assignment: CDR1 LNHDA and CDR2 SQIVND (reference sequence). The length of the CDR3 is 13 residues. Trimming removed 5 bases from V and 1 base from J, with 6 bases in between. The CDR3 DNA is TGTGCCAGTAGTGTACAGTCCTACAATGAGCAGTTCTTC. This gives the protein CASSVQSYNEQFF.

V is TRBV9 and J is TRBJ1-2; tentatively, D is TRBD1 (5 bases). The CDR3 extends over 14 amino acids. V lost 4 bases, J lost 2 bases, and 12 bases lay in between. CDR1 and CDR2 from the germline V gene are SGDLS and YYNGEE. The CDR3 bases are TGTGCCAGCAGCCAGGGATCGCCAAACTATGGCTACACCTTC. It codes for CASSQGSPNYGYTF. The full variable domain, with the rest looked up from reference TRBV9 and TRBJ1-2, is DSGVTQTPKHLITATGQRVTLRCSPRSGDLSVYWYQQSLDQGLQFLIQYYNGEERAKGNILERFSAQQFPDLHSELNLSSLELGDSALYFCASSQGSPNYGYTFGSGTRLTVV.

The CDR3, as DNA: TGTGCCAGCAGTTTATCCGGATCCGTCGGCGGAAAACTGTTTTTT. Translating gives CASSLSGSVGGKLFF. The chain couples TRBV28 to TRBJ1-4; D is unresolved. The CDR3 covers 15 residues. Germline loops: CDR1 MDHEN, CDR2 SYDVKM. V gave up 1 base and J gave up 10 bases, with 16 bases separating them. The entire variable domain, with the rest obtained from reference TRBV28 and TRBJ1-4, is as follows: DVKVTQSSRYLVKRTGEKVFLECVQDMDHENMFWYRQDPGLGLRLIYFSYDVKMKEKGDIPEGYSVSREKKERFSLILESASTNQTSMYLCASSLSGSVGGKLFFGSGTQLSVL.

Only one count was recorded for this clone. The chain links TRBV27 to TRBJ1-4, with D perhaps matching TRBD1 (5 bases). The length of the CDR3 is 14 residues. Germline CDR1 and CDR2: MNHEY and SMNVEV (reference sequence). The V end lost 4 bases, the J end lost 8 bases, and 14 bases lay between the germline ends. The chain's CDR3 is CASSSLQGDEKLFF. Written as DNA, the CDR3 is TGTGCCAGCAGTTCCCTCCAGGGCGACGAAAAACTGTTTTTT.

This clone was seen once. The chain links TRBV2 to TRBJ1-2; 9 positions agree with TRBD1. Unmatched junction bases numbered 9, after V lost 6 bases and J lost 4 bases. There are 15 residues in the CDR3. The V gene's germline CDR1 is SNHLY and CDR2 FYNNEI. This chain's CDR3 is CASREGQGRIYGYTF. In nucleotides, the CDR3 is TGTGCCAGCAGGGAGGGACAGGGCAGGATCTATGGCTACACCTTC.

CDR3 amino acids: CAAWERVSNYGYTF. Here the CDR3 DNA reads TGTGCCGCATGGGAGCGGGTGAGTAACTATGGCTACACCTTC. The V and J genes are TRBV5-3 and TRBJ1-2; no firm D call. TRBV5-3 qualifies as an ORF whose function is uncertain. The length of the CDR3 is 14 residues. V was pared by 10 bases and J by 1 base, with 17 bases between.

The V gene is TRBV11-2, the J gene TRBJ1-6; D is possibly TRBD1 (6 bases). Germline values: CDR1 SGHAT, CDR2 FQNNGV. The CDR3 contains 16 residues. Trimming shortened V by 5 bases and J by 5 bases, and 16 bases separated the two germline ends. As DNA, the CDR3 is TGTGCCAGCAGCACCGTGCGACAGGACGATAATTCACCCCTCCACTTT. This encodes CASSTVRQDDNSPLHF.

This rearrangement joins TRBV9 to TRBJ1-6; the match to TRBD1 covers 7 bases. Germline CDR1 reads SGDLS; CDR2 reads YYNGEE. CDR3 size: 15 residues. The trim removed 2 bases at V and 8 bases at J, leaving 7 bases unmatched. CDR3 nucleotides: TGTGCCAGCAGCGTCTCGACAGGGACAGATTCACCCCTCCACTTT. Translated, it gives CASSVSTGTDSPLHF.

V gene TRBV14 combines with J gene TRBJ1-3; D is ambiguous. The ends were cut back, 4 bases at V and 4 bases at J, with 14 bases in the middle. The CDR3 is 15 amino acids. Germline CDR1 reads SGHDN; CDR2 reads FVKESK. This chain's CDR3 is CASSLLRGWGNTIYF. In DNA form, the CDR3 reads TGTGCCAGCAGCCTGCTCCGGGGTTGGGGAAACACCATATATTTT.